This TCR beta chain was recovered during a study of cytomegalovirus exposure and HLA in healthy donors. Study outcomes and limitations: A classifier reportedly called cytomegalovirus status with high sensitivity and specificity. Based on reports, TCR beta sequences accurately predicted HLA-A and HLA-B alleles for most subjects. The authors confirmed in vitro that three CMV-associated chains were specific for CMV antigens.

In the case of this clone: Its target is unknown.

Healthy bone marrow donors formed the donor group. The primer mix had 60 Vbeta and 13 Jbeta primers. Sequencing used immunoSEQ multiplex PCR; TCRdb keeps in-frame clones, though not all of them. The sample lists approximately 120,000 clones, more than 15% seen once, with around 2.6% in the top ten. V lost 8 bases and J lost 7, with 14 bases in between. Germline lookup yields CDR1 SNHLY and CDR2 FYNNEI. The CDR3 contains 12 residues. The sequencing input was PBMCs. The chain uses TRBV2 and TRBJ1-1, with no clear D. This TCR was sampled from a female donor in good health and CMV-seropositive. The CDR3 reads CASHYGPDEAFF. In DNA, the CDR3 is TGTGCCAGCCACTACGGTCCCGATGAAGCTTTCTTT.